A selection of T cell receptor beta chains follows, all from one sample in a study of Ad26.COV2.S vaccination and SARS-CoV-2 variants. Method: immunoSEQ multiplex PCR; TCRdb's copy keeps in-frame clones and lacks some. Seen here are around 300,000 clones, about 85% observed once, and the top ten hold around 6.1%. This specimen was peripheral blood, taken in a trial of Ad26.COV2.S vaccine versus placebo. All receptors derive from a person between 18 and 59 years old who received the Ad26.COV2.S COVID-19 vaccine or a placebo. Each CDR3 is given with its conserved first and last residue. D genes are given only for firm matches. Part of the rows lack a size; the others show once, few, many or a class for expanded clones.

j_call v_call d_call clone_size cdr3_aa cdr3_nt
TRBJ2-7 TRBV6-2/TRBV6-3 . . CASSYSMVTAGEQYF TGTGCCAGCAGTTACTCGATGGTGACCGCGGGCGAGCAGTACTTC
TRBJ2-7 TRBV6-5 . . CASSRGWGTEQYF TGTGCCAGCAGCCGCGGATGGGGGACGGAGCAGTACTTC
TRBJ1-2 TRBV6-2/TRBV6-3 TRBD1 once CASSTPTGQNANYGYTF TGTGCCAGCAGTACCCCTACGGGACAGAACGCTAACTATGGCTACACCTTC
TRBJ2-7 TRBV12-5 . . CASGRFPNEQYF TGTGCTAGTGGTCGTTTTCCGAACGAGCAGTACTTC
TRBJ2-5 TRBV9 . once CASSSGPKETQYF TGTGCCAGCAGCTCCGGGCCCAAAGAGACCCAGTACTTC
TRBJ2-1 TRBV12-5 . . CASVLGAPYNEQFF TGTGCTAGTGTGCTCGGGGCCCCATACAATGAGCAGTTCTTC
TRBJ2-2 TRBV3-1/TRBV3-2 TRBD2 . CASTGLAGGQNTGELFF TGTGCCAGCACCGGACTAGCGGGGGGCCAGAACACCGGGGAGCTGTTTTTT
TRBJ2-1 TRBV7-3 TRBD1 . CALRDRDYNEQFF TGTGCCTTACGGGACAGGGACTACAATGAGCAGTTCTTC
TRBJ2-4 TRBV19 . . CASSIGLINIQYF TGTGCCAGTAGTATAGGGCTCATCAACATTCAGTACTTC
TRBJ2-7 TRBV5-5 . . CASSFGGDPTYEQYF TGTGCCAGCAGCTTCGGGGGTGATCCCACCTACGAGCAGTACTTC
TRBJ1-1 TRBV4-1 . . CASSPTGTPNTEAFF TGCGCCAGCAGCCCTACCGGGACACCGAACACTGAAGCTTTCTTT
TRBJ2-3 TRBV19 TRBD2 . CASSREPSGSTSTDTQYF TGTGCCAGTAGTAGAGAGCCTAGCGGGAGCACTAGCACAGATACGCAGTATTTT
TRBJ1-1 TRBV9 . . CASSSYSQNTEAFF TGTGCCAGCAGCAGCTACTCCCAGAACACTGAAGCTTTCTTT
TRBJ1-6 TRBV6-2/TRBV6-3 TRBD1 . CASSLGSFGTVNSPLHF TGTGCCAGCAGTTTGGGGAGCTTCGGGACAGTTAATTCACCCCTCCACTTT
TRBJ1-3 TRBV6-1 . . CASSEQSFSGNTIYF TGTGCCAGCAGTGAACAGAGCTTCTCTGGAAACACCATATATTTT
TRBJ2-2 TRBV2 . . CASRRGSGGELFF TGTGCCAGCAGGAGGGGATCTGGCGGGGAGCTGTTTTTT
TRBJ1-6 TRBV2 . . CASGAGGSSYNSPLHF TGTGCCAGCGGAGCGGGGGGCAGCTCCTATAATTCACCCCTCCACTTT
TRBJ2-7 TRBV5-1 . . CASRPVTNSYEQYF TGCGCCAGCAGGCCGGTTACCAACTCCTACGAGCAGTACTTC
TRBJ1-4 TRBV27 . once CASSLSFRVGEKLFF TGTGCCAGCAGTTTATCGTTCAGGGTTGGTGAAAAACTGTTTTTT
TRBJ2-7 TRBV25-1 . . CASSEIVRDYEQYF TGTGCCAGCAGTGAAATAGTCAGAGACTACGAGCAGTACTTC
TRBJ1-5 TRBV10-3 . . CAISRGHSNQPQHF TGTGCCATCAGTCGGGGGCACAGCAATCAGCCCCAGCATTTT
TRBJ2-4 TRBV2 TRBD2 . CASRGLAGAGKGGNIQYF TGTGCCAGCAGAGGACTAGCGGGAGCCGGGAAGGGTGGAAACATTCAGTACTTC
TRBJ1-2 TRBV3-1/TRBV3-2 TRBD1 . CASSPDRVGGYTF TGTGCCAGCAGCCCGGACAGGGTAGGAGGCTACACCTTC
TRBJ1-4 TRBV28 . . CASRSPHDEKLFF TGTGCCAGCAGAAGCCCTCATGATGAAAAACTGTTTTTT
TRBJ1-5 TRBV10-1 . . CASSGPDQPQHF TGCGCCAGCAGTGGACCAGACCAGCCCCAGCATTTT
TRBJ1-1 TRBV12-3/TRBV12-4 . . CASSRGGETEAFF TGTGCCAGCAGTCGGGGAGGGGAAACTGAAGCTTTCTTT
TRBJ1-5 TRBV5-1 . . CASSLEWGNQPQHF TGCGCCAGCAGCTTGGAATGGGGGAATCAGCCCCAGCATTTT
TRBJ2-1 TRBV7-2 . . CASSLGGVNEQFF TGTGCCAGCAGCTTAGGGGGGGTCAATGAGCAGTTCTTC
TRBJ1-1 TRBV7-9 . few CASSSQQGNTEAFF TGTGCCAGCAGCTCGCAGCAGGGGAACACTGAAGCTTTCTTT
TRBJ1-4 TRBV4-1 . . CASSQYRLSGTNEKLFF TGCGCCAGCAGCCAATATCGGTTATCTGGGACTAATGAAAAACTGTTTTTT
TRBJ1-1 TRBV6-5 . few CASRYDAEAFF TGTGCCAGCAGGTACGATGCTGAAGCTTTCTTT
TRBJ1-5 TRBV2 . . CASNGYEDQPQHF TGTGCCAGCAACGGCTATGAAGATCAGCCCCAGCATTTT
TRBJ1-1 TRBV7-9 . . CASSSRLANTEAFF TGTGCCAGCAGCTCTAGACTGGCGAACACTGAAGCTTTCTTT
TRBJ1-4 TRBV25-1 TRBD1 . CASSGSPTGWGEKLFF TGTGCCAGCAGTGGGTCCCCGACAGGGTGGGGTGAAAAACTGTTTTTT
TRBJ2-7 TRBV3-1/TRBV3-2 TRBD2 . CASSQELLAVSYEQYF TGTGCCAGCAGCCAAGAGCTCCTAGCGGTAAGCTACGAGCAGTACTTC
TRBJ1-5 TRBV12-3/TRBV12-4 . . CASQWGSNQPQHF TGTGCCAGCCAGTGGGGGAGCAATCAGCCCCAGCATTTT
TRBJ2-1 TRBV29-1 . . CSARARSYNEQFF TGCAGCGCCCGGGCCCGCTCCTACAATGAGCAGTTCTTC
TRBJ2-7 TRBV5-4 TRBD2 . CASTPGGDVSYEQYF TGTGCCAGCACCCCGGGGGGGGACGTATCCTACGAGCAGTACTTC
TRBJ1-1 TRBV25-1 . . CASTQGTEAFF TGTGCCAGCACGCAGGGCACTGAAGCTTTCTTT
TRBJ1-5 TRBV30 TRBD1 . CAWSVLGRGQPQHF TGTGCCTGGAGTGTACTGGGCAGGGGGCAGCCCCAGCATTTT
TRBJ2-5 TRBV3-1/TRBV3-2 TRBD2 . CASRERGALRETQYF TGTGCCAGCAGGGAGCGGGGGGCCCTCCGAGAGACCCAGTACTTC
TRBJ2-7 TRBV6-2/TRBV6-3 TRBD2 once CASSYVITSGAYEQYF TGTGCCAGCAGTTACGTTATTACTAGCGGGGCCTACGAGCAGTACTTC
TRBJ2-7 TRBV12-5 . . CASGLALYEQYF TGTGCTAGTGGTTTGGCCCTTTACGAGCAGTACTTC
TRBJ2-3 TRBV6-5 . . CASMLSTLADTQYF TGTGCCAGCATGCTTAGTACCCTCGCAGATACGCAGTATTTT
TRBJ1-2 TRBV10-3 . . CAISDRTNYGYTF TGTGCCATCAGTGACAGGACTAACTATGGCTACACCTTC
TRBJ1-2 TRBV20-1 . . CSASQQGDGYTF TGCAGTGCTAGTCAACAGGGTGATGGCTACACCTTC
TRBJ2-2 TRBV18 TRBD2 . CASFGLAGVTGELFF TGTGCCAGCTTTGGACTAGCGGGAGTCACCGGGGAGCTGTTTTTT
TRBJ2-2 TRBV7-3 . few CASSLQHTGELFF TGTGCCAGCAGCTTACAGCACACCGGGGAGCTGTTTTTT
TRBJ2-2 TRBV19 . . CASSYGLNTGELFF TGTGCCAGTAGTTACGGGCTGAACACCGGGGAGCTGTTTTTT
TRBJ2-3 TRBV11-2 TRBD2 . CASSLLTSGSSDTQYF TGTGCCAGCAGCTTATTGACTAGCGGGAGTTCAGATACGCAGTATTTT
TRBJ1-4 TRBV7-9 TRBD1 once CASSPRTGFSEKLFF TGTGCCAGCAGCCCTCGGACAGGGTTTAGTGAAAAACTGTTTTTT
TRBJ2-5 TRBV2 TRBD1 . CASSEDRDRGRETQYF TGTGCCAGCAGTGAAGACCGGGACAGGGGGCGAGAGACCCAGTACTTC
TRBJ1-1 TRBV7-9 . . CASSLARQDTLAFF TGTGCCAGCAGCTTAGCGCGCCAGGACACGCTGGCTTTCTTT
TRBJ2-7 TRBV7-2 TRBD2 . CASRASGGPTYEQYF TGTGCCAGCAGGGCTAGCGGGGGACCCACCTACGAGCAGTACTTC
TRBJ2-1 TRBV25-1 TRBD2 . CASSEFAGGPSVEQFF TGTGCCAGCAGTGAATTTGCGGGAGGTCCTTCGGTTGAGCAGTTCTTC
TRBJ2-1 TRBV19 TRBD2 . CASNGAGGNNEQFF TGTGCCAGTAACGGCGCGGGAGGTAACAATGAGCAGTTCTTC